Presented here are 24 T cell receptor beta chains from one specimen sequenced in a study of blood T cell repertoires in COVID-19. Produced via immunoSEQ multiplex PCR; TCRdb's table is partial and in-frame only. Found here are some 51,000 clones, 65% to 90% of them singletons; the top ten hold 1% to 1.5%. Source material: peripheral blood. All receptors derive from a man between 60 and 75 years old with acute or convalescent COVID-19.

The chain combines TRBV5-1 with TRBJ2-1; 14 bases are a match to TRBD2. The CDR3 length is 15 residues. Trimming cost V 7 bases and J 1 base; bases outside gene matches: 1. Germline V CDR1 and CDR2: SGHRS, YFSETQ. CDR3 sequence (DNA): TGCGCCAGCGGGACTAGCGGGGGTTCCTACAATGAGCAGTTCTTC. Translation gives CASGTSGGSYNEQFF.

This sequence joins TRBV6-1 and TRBJ1-6; D remains unclear. This CDR3 is 12 amino acids long. The germline V gene encodes CDR1 MNHNS and CDR2 SASEGT. The V end was cut by 3 bases, the J end by 6 bases, with 3 bases between. CDR3 sequence: CASSESNSPLHF. CDR3 nucleotides: TGTGCCAGCAGTGAGAGTAATTCACCCCTCCACTTT.

In its sample, this clone is medium-sized (0.01 to 0.1%). This chain joins TRBV20-1 and TRBJ1-6; 7 bases agree with TRBD1. The germline V gene encodes CDR1 DFQATT and CDR2 SNEGSKA (reference sequence). V lost 3 bases and J lost 1; bases outside the gene matches: 12. This CDR3 region has 18 residues. CDR3 in DNA: TGCAGTGCTAGTTTATCGTCAGGGGGAAGGTCCTATAATTCACCCCTCCACTTT. It translates to CSASLSSGGRSYNSPLHF.

The chain carries TRBV5-1 and TRBJ2-5; D gene ambiguous. Germline CDR1 is SGHRS and CDR2 is YFSETQ. There are 12 residues in the CDR3. The V end lost 3 bases, the J end lost 2 bases, and 5 bases lay between the germline ends. CDR3 bases: TGCGCCAGCAGCTGGAGACAAGAGACCCAGTACTTC. Translated, it gives CASSWRQETQYF.

Turning to this clone: A read error may account for a junction end that differs from germline. The chain carries TRBV7-7 and TRBJ2-5; 12 nucleotides line up with TRBD2. The CDR3 has 15 residues. Germline assignment: CDR1 SSHAT and CDR2 FNYEAQ (reference sequence). Here the CDR3 DNA reads TGTGCTAGCAGTGGACTAGCGGGACAACAAGAGACCCAGTACTTC. This encodes CASSGLAGQQETQYF.

V usage is TRBV18 and J usage is TRBJ1-5, with 9 bases that match TRBD1. This CDR3 comprises 16 residues. Looked up from germline, CDR1 is KGHSH and CDR2 is LQKENI. Trimming removed 3 bases from V and 5 bases from J; junction bases left unmatched: 8. The CDR3 is CASSPLGTGSDQPQHF. The CDR3 region has the DNA TGTGCCAGCTCACCCCTGGGGACAGGGTCCGATCAGCCCCAGCATTTT.

The chain recombines TRBV28 with TRBJ2-7; D unclear. The CDR3 is made up of 12 amino acids. The ends were cut back, 7 bases at V and 7 bases at J, with 14 bases in the middle. Germline V lookup: CDR1 MDHEN, CDR2 SYDVKM. The CDR3 region has the DNA TGTGCCAGCACCTCAATGTCACGGGAGCAGTACTTC. This sequence encodes CASTSMSREQYF.

This clone is a singleton in its sample. This chain uses TRBV9 with TRBJ2-1; TRBD2 matches 13 bases. V was clipped by 3 bases and J by 10 bases; unmatched bases: 1. Germline lookup yields CDR1 SGDLS and CDR2 YYNGEE. The CDR3 runs to 13 residues. The CDR3 is CASSAGLAGEQFF. Written as DNA, the CDR3 is TGTGCCAGCAGCGCGGGACTAGCGGGGGAGCAGTTCTTC.

The V gene is TRBV5-4, the J gene TRBJ2-5, with a possible D match to TRBD1 (5 bases). V was clipped by 0 bases and J by 5 bases, with 5 bases between them. The V gene's germline CDR1 is SGHNT and CDR2 YYREEE (reference sequence). The CDR3 is 12 residues long. The chain's CDR3 is CASSLDRETQYF. CDR3 nucleotides: TGTGCCAGCAGCTTGGACAGGGAGACCCAGTACTTC.

CDR3: CASSDSTGVTDTQYF. CDR3 sequence (DNA): TGTGCCAGCAGTGACTCCACAGGGGTCACAGATACGCAGTATTTT. The chain recombines TRBV6-4 with TRBJ2-3; TRBD1 matches 7 bases. Germline loops: CDR1 MRHNA, CDR2 SNTAGT. This CDR3 is built from 15 residues. V gave up 0 bases and J gave up 2 bases; unmatched junction bases: 2.

The chain joins TRBV11-3 to TRBJ2-1, with TRBD2 as a possible D gene (5 bases). Between the trimmed V and J ends, which lost 0 bases and 12 bases, there was a span of 12 bases. This CDR3 spans 13 amino acids. Germline values: CDR1 SGHNT, CDR2 YENEEA. DNA of the CDR3: TGTGCCAGCAGCTTAGATCGGGGTGGGCGGCAGTTCTTC. Amino acid sequence: CASSLDRGGRQFF.

CDR3 coding DNA: TGTGCCAGCAGCTTAGTTGGTGGTAGCGGGGTCGGGGAGCAGTACTTC. Translated, it gives CASSLVGGSGVGEQYF. The chain links TRBV11-3 to TRBJ2-7; TRBD2 matches at 8 bases. V trimming: 1 base; J trimming: 7 bases; junction bases outside the gene matches: 12. The V gene's germline CDR1 is SGHNT and CDR2 YENEEA. CDR3 length equals 16 residues.

The chain recombines TRBV27 with TRBJ1-4, with 11 bases that match TRBD1. From germline, CDR1 is MNHEY and CDR2 SMNVEV (reference sequence). Trimming cost V 6 bases and J 8 bases; bases outside gene matches: 8. This CDR3 is built from 15 residues. The CDR3: CASRRTGGIREKLFF. The DNA for the CDR3 is TGTGCCAGCAGGCGGACAGGGGGCATTAGGGAAAAACTGTTTTTT.

This clone was observed a single time. As DNA, the CDR3 is TGTGCCAGCAGTATGTCAGACAAAAACTATGGCTACACCTTC. Protein product: CASSMSDKNYGYTF. J is TRBJ1-2 and V is TRBV2; D uncertain. This CDR3 has 14 amino acids. V was pared by 5 bases and J by 2 bases, with 12 bases between. Germline V gene data show CDR1 as SNHLY and CDR2 as FYNNEI. The entire variable domain, with the rest obtained from reference TRBV2 and TRBJ1-2, is as follows: EPEVTQTPSHQVTQMGQEVILRCVPISNHLYFYWYRQILGQKVEFLVSFYNNEISEKSEIFDDQFSVERPDGSNFTLKIRSTKLEDSAMYFCASSMSDKNYGYTFGSGTRLTVV.

For the CDR3, the DNA is TGTGCCAGCAGCTTAGAAGCAGGGAACTATGGCTACACCTTC. It specifies CASSLEAGNYGYTF. This sequence joins TRBV7-3 and TRBJ1-2, with a weak D call TRBD1 (5 bases). Germline lookup yields CDR1 SGHTA and CDR2 FQGTGA. This CDR3 has 14 residues. V was pared by 2 bases and J by 2 bases, with 9 bases between.

The chain links TRBV7-9 to TRBJ2-1; no clear D gene. Trimming cost V 1 base and J 2 bases, with 9 bases left between them. The germline gives CDR1 SEHNR, CDR2 FQNEAQ (reference sequence). This CDR3 comprises 15 residues. DNA for the CDR3: TGTGCCAGCAGCTTAGACCAGGCGCCCTACAATGAGCAGTTCTTC. Protein sequence: CASSLDQAPYNEQFF.

The chain joins TRBV6-5 to TRBJ1-5, with 9 positions matching TRBD1. In germline, CDR1 is MNHEY, CDR2 SVGAGI. CDR3 length: 15 residues. With 5 bases clipped from V and 4 bases from J, the junction kept 6 bases outside the gene matches. DNA of the CDR3: TGTGCCAGCAGTATATCCGGGACAGGGAATCAGCCCCAGCATTTT. It specifies CASSISGTGNQPQHF.

V usage is TRBV11-2 and J usage is TRBJ1-2, with 7 positions matching TRBD1. CDR1 SGHAT and CDR2 FQNNGV come from the germline V gene. This CDR3 comprises 12 residues. The V segment lost 1 base and the J segment 10 bases; nucleotides outside the gene matches: 3. The CDR3 spells CASSLGDRVYTF. DNA of the CDR3: TGTGCCAGCAGCTTAGGGGACAGAGTCTACACCTTC.

This clone was seen a handful of times. The chain has TRBV19 and TRBJ1-5; the D is unclear. The CDR3 consists of 13 residues. The V gene lost 4 bases and the J gene lost 6 bases, with 10 bases spanning the gap. In germline, CDR1 is LNHDA, CDR2 SQIVND (reference sequence). CDR3 nucleotides: TGTGCCAGTAGTAGGAATCGGGGTCAGCCCCAGCATTTT. Protein sequence: CASSRNRGQPQHF.

The chain joins TRBV6-5 to TRBJ1-5, with 10 nucleotides matching TRBD1. CDR1 is MNHEY, CDR2 SVGAGI, per germline. Trimming removed 5 bases from V and 5 bases from J; junction bases left unmatched: 6. This CDR3 comprises 15 residues. The CDR3 nucleotides are TGTGCCAGCAGTCCGGTGGGGACAGGGGATCAGCCCCAGCATTTT. Translated: CASSPVGTGDQPQHF.

The DNA for the CDR3 is TGTGCCAGTAGTTCTCCGGGGAACATGAACACTGAAGCTTTCTTT. Translation: CASSSPGNMNTEAFF. V usage is TRBV19 and J usage is TRBJ1-1; D is unresolved. Deletions cut 5 bases from V and 0 bases from J, with 13 bases between. CDR1 and CDR2 (germline): LNHDA, SQIVND (reference sequence). The CDR3 covers 15 residues.

V usage is TRBV19 and J usage is TRBJ2-5; tentative D call: TRBD1 (6 bases). The CDR3 totals 14 residues. Germline V gene data show CDR1 as LNHDA and CDR2 as SQIVND (reference sequence). Trimming removed 4 bases at V and 2 bases at J, with 11 bases between. DNA of the CDR3: TGTGCCAGTAGTAGACAGGATCTACAAGAGACCCAGTACTTC. Amino acids: CASSRQDLQETQYF.

This clone has only a few counts. The chain combines TRBV5-1 with TRBJ2-7; 8 bases are shared with TRBD1. The CDR3 has 17 amino acids. The V gene's germline CDR1 is SGHRS and CDR2 YFSETQ. J lost 4 bases, V lost 0 bases, and 12 bases had no gene match. The CDR3: CASSLGIRDRSRYEQYF. CDR3 nucleotide sequence: TGCGCCAGCAGCTTGGGAATCAGGGACAGGTCAAGATACGAGCAGTACTTC. The entire variable domain, with the rest obtained from reference TRBV5-1 and TRBJ2-7, is as follows: KAGVTQTPRYLIKTRGQQVTLSCSPISGHRSVSWYQQTPGQGLQFLFEYFSETQRNKGNFPGRFSGRQFSNSRSEMNVSTLELGDSALYLCASSLGIRDRSRYEQYFGPGTRLTVT.

This chain links TRBV21-1 with TRBJ1-2; the DNA was not compared with TRBD1, the D call given in the table. TRBV21-1 is a listed pseudogene. The CDR3 has 14 residues. The CDR3 reads CASSNREGFYGYTF. The CDR3 DNA reads as TGTGCCAGCAGCAACAGGGAAGGCTTTTATGGCTACACCTTC.